The next 26 T cell receptor beta chains were all read from a single sample in a study of OX40 agonist ivuxolimab in advanced cancers. Method: immunoSEQ multiplex PCR; TCRdb's copy keeps in-frame clones and lacks some. The sample has over 75,000 clones; roughly 89% are singletons. Sequenced here: CD4+ or CD8+ T cells sorted from blood, sampled in a trial of the OX40 agonist ivuxolimab. These receptors were taken from an adult with an advanced solid tumor such as melanoma, head and neck, liver or kidney cancer.

The chain couples TRBV7-6 to TRBJ1-5, with a possible D match to TRBD1 (6 bases). CDR3 length: 14 amino acids. Germline V lookup: CDR1 SGHVS, CDR2 FNYEAQ. Trimming took 1 base from V and 5 from J, leaving 9 bases between them. The CDR3, as DNA: TGTGCCAGCAGCTTAGTAGGGGGGGATCAGCCCCAGCATTTT. Its translation is CASSLVGGDQPQHF.

The gene calls are TRBV4-2 and TRBJ2-7; D not resolved. Deletions cut 1 base from V and 4 bases from J, with 11 bases between. Looked up from germline, CDR1 is LGHNA and CDR2 is YNFKEQ. The CDR3 consists of 14 residues. DNA of the CDR3: TGTGCCAGCAGCCAAGTCTGGGGATTTTACGAGCAGTACTTC. Translating gives CASSQVWGFYEQYF.

The chain recombines TRBV11-1 with TRBJ2-3; TRBD2 aligns across 10 bases. The V gene's germline CDR1 is SGHAT and CDR2 FQDESV (reference sequence). The CDR3 has 17 residues. With V trimmed by 5 bases and J by 1 base, 9 bases remained unmatched. In DNA form, the CDR3 reads TGTGCCAGCAGCCTAGGGCCAGGGACTAGCGGCACAGATACGCAGTATTTT. It codes for CASSLGPGTSGTDTQYF.

This sequence joins TRBV28 and TRBJ2-7, with 9 bases matching TRBD2. V shed 6 bases and J 3 bases; nucleotides not matched to a gene: 3. CDR3 size: 13 residues. Germline CDR1 MDHEN, CDR2 SYDVKM. The CDR3 DNA reads as TGTGCCAGCAGGACTAGCGGTTTCTACGAGCAGTACTTC. This gives the protein CASRTSGFYEQYF. The full variable domain, completed using reference TRBV28 and TRBJ2-7, is DVKVTQSSRYLVKRTGEKVFLECVQDMDHENMFWYRQDPGLGLRLIYFSYDVKMKEKGDIPEGYSVSREKKERFSLILESASTNQTSMYLCASRTSGFYEQYFGPGTRLTVT.

The rearrangement links TRBV5-4 to TRBJ1-2; D is unresolved. Germline CDR1 is SGHNT and CDR2 is YYREEE (reference sequence). Between the trimmed V and J ends, which lost 0 bases and 0 bases, there was a span of 9 bases. This CDR3 comprises 15 residues. CDR3 sequence: CASSLGSGSNYGYTF. The CDR3 DNA sequence: TGTGCCAGCAGCTTGGGATCAGGCTCTAACTATGGCTACACCTTC.

The V call is TRBV6-4, the J call TRBJ2-3; no reliable D call. CDR1 and CDR2 (germline): MRHNA, SNTAGT. Deletions cut 3 bases from V and 5 bases from J, with 12 bases between. This CDR3 has 14 amino acids. CDR3 sequence: CASSEQPNLDTQYF. The CDR3 DNA is TGTGCCAGCAGTGAACAGCCAAACCTAGATACGCAGTATTTT.

With regard to this clone: Sequence at one end of the junction differs from germline and may be a read error. Distinct nucleotide sequences in the sample also encode this CDR3. V gene TRBV9 combines with J gene TRBJ1-1; a weak D match, TRBD1 (6 bases). Germline CDR1 and CDR2: SGDLS and YYNGEE. The CDR3 is made up of 16 amino acids. The DNA of the CDR3 is TGTGCCAGCAGTGTAGCTTACCAGGGGATGAACACTGAAGCTTTCTTT. As protein: CASSVAYQGMNTEAFF.

The V gene is TRBV30, the J gene TRBJ2-3; unclear D gene. The V end lost 2 bases, the J end lost 3 bases, and 6 bases lay between the germline ends. Germline V lookup: CDR1 GTSNPN, CDR2 SVGIG (reference sequence). The CDR3 is 12 amino acids. CDR3 loop: CAWSMGTDTQYF. The CDR3 nucleotides read TGTGCCTGGAGTATGGGGACAGATACGCAGTATTTT.

The rearrangement uses TRBV5-1 and TRBJ1-6, with 10 bases fitting TRBD1. CDR1 is SGHRS, CDR2 YFSETQ, per germline. CDR3 size: 17 residues. Losses at the gene ends were 4 bases for V and 6 bases for J; bases not matched to a gene: 10. CDR3 sequence: CASSIQGTGDINSPLHF. The CDR3, as DNA: TGCGCCAGCAGCATCCAAGGGACAGGGGACATTAATTCACCCCTCCACTTT.

The V gene is TRBV29-1, the J gene TRBJ1-2; D unclear. Germline CDR1 reads SQVTM; CDR2 reads ANQGSEA. The V gene lost 7 bases and the J gene lost 8 bases, with 14 bases spanning the gap. The CDR3 consists of 11 residues. This CDR3 reads CSATTVTGYTF. CDR3 DNA: TGCAGCGCCACGACGGTCACGGGCTACACCTTC.

This CDR3 is CASRLGTQPYEQYF. The DNA for the CDR3 is TGTGCCAGCAGGCTAGGGACGCAGCCCTACGAGCAGTACTTC. The chain has TRBV5-4 and TRBJ2-7; D could derive from TRBD1 or TRBD2 (5 bases each). The length of the CDR3 is 14 residues. With 5 bases removed from V and 2 bases from J, the gap between germline ends came to 14 bases. The V gene's germline CDR1 is SGHNT and CDR2 YYREEE (reference sequence).

In nucleotides, the CDR3 is TGTGCCAGCAGCTTGGGACTAGCGGGGTACATGGAGACCCAGTACTTC. Translating it yields CASSLGLAGYMETQYF. This chain connects TRBV7-9 to TRBJ2-5, with TRBD2 identical over 13 bases. The CDR3 consists of 16 residues. J gave up 5 bases and V 3 bases, and 6 bases lay outside the gene matches. Germline-derived CDR1 and CDR2 are SEHNR and FQNEAQ (reference sequence).

V usage is TRBV7-3 and J usage is TRBJ2-1, with 11 nucleotides matching TRBD2. V shed 4 bases, J shed 9 bases, and the junction held 8 bases outside the gene matches. The CDR3 is 15 residues long. The germline V gene encodes CDR1 SGHTA and CDR2 FQGTGA. The CDR3 loop reads CASSSLAGVRGEQFF. In nucleotides, the CDR3 is TGTGCCAGCAGCTCACTAGCGGGAGTCCGCGGTGAGCAGTTCTTC.

The chain employs TRBV6-5 and TRBJ1-5, with unresolved D. V was shortened by 6 bases and J by 4 bases, with 13 bases between the two germline ends. CDR1 is MNHEY and CDR2 is SVGAGI in the germline V gene. This CDR3 has 14 residues. The CDR3 DNA reads as TGTGCCAGCAGGGCCTCAGGAGGGAATCAGCCCCAGCATTTT. This gives the protein CASRASGGNQPQHF.

CDR3 protein: CASSERAGGQTVSNQPQHF. As DNA, the CDR3 is TGTGCCAGCAGTGAAAGGGCGGGGGGGCAGACAGTGAGCAATCAGCCCCAGCATTTT. The gene calls are TRBV6-1 and TRBJ1-5, with a possible D match to TRBD1 (6 bases). CDR1 and CDR2 (germline): MNHNS, SASEGT. Trimming took off 2 bases at V and 1 base at J, with 21 bases between the two ends. The CDR3 is 19 amino acids.

The V and J genes are TRBV5-1 and TRBJ2-1; 9 nucleotides match TRBD1. Unmatched junction bases numbered 11, after V lost 1 base and J lost 0 bases. The CDR3 totals 19 residues. Germline lookup yields CDR1 SGHRS and CDR2 YFSETQ. Here the CDR3 DNA reads TGCGCCAGCAGCTTGCCCCTTAACAGGGGGCGATCCTCCTACAATGAGCAGTTCTTC. Its protein is CASSLPLNRGRSSYNEQFF.

This clone was counted between two and nine times. V gene TRBV11-3 combines with J gene TRBJ1-3; D gene unclear. The CDR3 loop spans 15 amino acids. The V and J ends lost 2 bases and 0 bases respectively, with 8 bases between them. Germline V gene sequence: CDR1 SGHNT, CDR2 YENEEA. The CDR3 region is CASSLSWSSGNTIYF. CDR3 DNA: TGTGCCAGCAGCTTATCCTGGTCCTCTGGAAACACCATATATTTT. Supplemented by reference TRBV11-3 and TRBJ1-3, the full variable domain reads EAGVVQSPRYKIIEKKQPVAFWCNPISGHNTLYWYLQNLGQGPELLIRYENEEAVDDSQLPKDRFSAERLKGVDSTLKIQPAELGDSAVYLCASSLSWSSGNTIYFGEGSWLTVV.

The V and J genes are TRBV6-6 and TRBJ2-2, with D perhaps TRBD2 (5 bases). CDR1 and CDR2 (germline): MNHNY, SVGAGI (reference sequence). V gave up 2 bases and J gave up 5 bases, with 9 bases separating them. This CDR3 spans 14 amino acids. The CDR3 nucleotides are TGTGCCAGCAGTTACGAGGGTGGGACCGGGGAGCTGTTTTTT. Residues: CASSYEGGTGELFF.

V usage is TRBV27 and J usage is TRBJ2-7, with 9 bases identical to TRBD1. CDR3 length: 14 amino acids. In germline, CDR1 is MNHEY, CDR2 SMNVEV (reference sequence). V lost 7 bases, J lost 4 bases, and 8 bases stayed unmatched. This chain's CDR3 is CASKTQGAGYEQYF. Here the CDR3 DNA reads TGTGCCAGCAAAACACAGGGGGCCGGATACGAGCAGTACTTC.

The CDR3 coding sequence is TGTGCCAGCAGCGTGGTCCCTAGCGGGAGTTACAATGAGCAGTTCTTC. Its protein product is CASSVVPSGSYNEQFF. The V call is TRBV9, the J call TRBJ2-1; 10 positions agree with TRBD2. Germline CDR1 SGDLS, CDR2 YYNGEE. J was trimmed by 4 bases and V by 2 bases; bases with no gene match: 6. This CDR3 region has 16 residues.

The CDR3 is CAISDGSRRTDTQYF. CDR3 DNA: TGTGCCATCAGCGACGGGTCCCGGCGGACAGATACGCAGTATTTT. This rearrangement joins TRBV10-3 to TRBJ2-3; the D is unclear. Germline CDR1 and CDR2: ENHRY and SYGVKD. The length of the CDR3 is 15 residues. V was cut by 6 bases and J by 3 bases, with 16 bases left in between.

The gene calls are TRBV7-2 and TRBJ1-1; D call uncertain. This CDR3 is 14 amino acids long. CDR1 and CDR2 (germline): SGHTA, FQGNSA. The ends were cut back, 1 base at V and 2 bases at J, with 8 bases in the middle. CDR3 DNA sequence: TGTGCCAGCAGCTTAGTACCGGATAACACTGAAGCTTTCTTT. Translation: CASSLVPDNTEAFF. The full variable domain, its missing parts supplied by reference TRBV7-2 and TRBJ1-1, is GAGVSQSPSNKVTEKGKDVELRCDPISGHTALYWYRQSLGQGLEFLIYFQGNSAPDKSGLPSDRFSAERTGGSVSTLTIQRTQQEDSAVYLCASSLVPDNTEAFFGQGTRLTVV.

V gene TRBV5-6 combines with J gene TRBJ2-7; 10 bases are a match to TRBD2. The CDR3 totals 16 residues. Germline V gene sequence: CDR1 SGHDT, CDR2 YYEEEE. J gave up 0 bases and V 4 bases, and 7 bases lay outside the gene matches. The CDR3 loop reads CASSPPSGRGSYEQYF. Written as DNA, the CDR3 is TGTGCCAGCAGCCCACCTAGCGGGAGAGGCTCCTACGAGCAGTACTTC.

The rearrangement joins TRBV5-4 to TRBJ2-1, with unresolved D. The CDR3 is made up of 13 amino acids. CDR1 is SGHNT, CDR2 YYREEE, per germline (reference sequence). Trimming cost V 2 bases and J 3 bases, with 6 bases left between them. The chain's CDR3 is CASSFNLYNEQFF. In DNA form, the CDR3 reads TGTGCCAGCAGCTTTAATCTCTACAATGAGCAGTTCTTC.

This chain connects TRBV27 to TRBJ2-2; 10 bases fit TRBD2. The CDR3 runs to 15 residues. Germline lookup yields CDR1 MNHEY and CDR2 SMNVEV (reference sequence). Trimming took 8 bases from V and 3 from J; bases not matched to a gene: 6. The chain's CDR3 is CASAFLAGDTGELFF. CDR3 DNA sequence: TGTGCCAGCGCCTTCCTAGCGGGAGACACCGGGGAGCTGTTTTTT.

This sequence joins TRBV28 and TRBJ1-5, with 10 bases that match TRBD1. The germline gives CDR1 MDHEN, CDR2 SYDVKM. The CDR3 covers 14 residues. With 6 bases clipped from V and 7 bases from J, the junction kept 6 bases outside the gene matches. The CDR3 nucleotides are TGTGCCAGCAGCTCGACAGGGGGCGTCCAGCCCCAGCATTTT. Its protein is CASSSTGGVQPQHF. Full variable domain (outside the CDR3, taken from reference TRBV28 and TRBJ1-5): DVKVTQSSRYLVKRTGEKVFLECVQDMDHENMFWYRQDPGLGLRLIYFSYDVKMKEKGDIPEGYSVSREKKERFSLILESASTNQTSMYLCASSSTGGVQPQHFGDGTRLSIL.